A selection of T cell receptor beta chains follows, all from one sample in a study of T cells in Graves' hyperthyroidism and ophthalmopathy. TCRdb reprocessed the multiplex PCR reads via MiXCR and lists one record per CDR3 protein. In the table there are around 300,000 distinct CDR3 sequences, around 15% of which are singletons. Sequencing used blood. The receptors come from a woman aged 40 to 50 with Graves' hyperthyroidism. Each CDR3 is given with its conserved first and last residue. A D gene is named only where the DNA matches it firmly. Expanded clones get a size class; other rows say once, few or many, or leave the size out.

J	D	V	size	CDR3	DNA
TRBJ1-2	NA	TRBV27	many	CASSFGRLFGYTF	TGTGCCAGCAGTTTCGGCAGGCTATTTGGCTACACCTTC
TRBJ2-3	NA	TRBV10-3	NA	CAISESSLGADTQYF	TGTGCCATCAGTGAGTCGTCACTAGGGGCAGATACGCAGTATTTT
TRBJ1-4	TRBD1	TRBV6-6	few	CASSHSTGGEEKLFF	TGTGCCAGCAGTCACTCGACAGGGGGAGAGGAAAAACTGTTTTTT
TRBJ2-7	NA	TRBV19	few	CASRSANFYEQYF	TGTGCCAGTAGATCGGCTAACTTCTATGAGCAGTACTTC
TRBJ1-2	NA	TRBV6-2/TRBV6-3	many	CASSYSSYGYTF	TGTGCCAGCAGTTACTCGTCCTATGGCTACACCTTC
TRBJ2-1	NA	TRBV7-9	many	CASSPLMGGNEQFF	TGTGCCAGCAGCCCGCTCATGGGCGGGAATGAGCAGTTCTTC
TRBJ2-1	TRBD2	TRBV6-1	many	CASSQSSGRAGNEQFF	TGTGCCAGCAGTCAGTCTAGCGGGAGGGCTGGCAATGAGCAGTTCTTC
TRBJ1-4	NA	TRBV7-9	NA	CASSLEVTGKNEKLFF	TGTGCCAGCAGCTTAGAGGTGACAGGCAAGAATGAAAAACTGTTTTTT
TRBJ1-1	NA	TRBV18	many	CASSRDTELTEAFF	TGTGCCAGCTCACGGGACACGGAATTGACTGAAGCTTTCTTT
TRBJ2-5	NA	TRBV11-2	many	CASSHKDWGGTQYF	TGTGCCAGCAGTCATAAGGATTGGGGCGGGACCCAGTACTTC
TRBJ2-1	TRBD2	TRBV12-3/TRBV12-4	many	CASSSKLAGKQFF	TGTGCCAGCAGTTCCAAACTAGCGGGAAAGCAGTTCTTC
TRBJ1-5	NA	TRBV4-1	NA	CASSQVDQGNQPQHF	TGCGCCAGCAGCCAAGTTGACCAGGGGAATCAGCCCCAGCATTTT
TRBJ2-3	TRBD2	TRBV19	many	CAGRLAGDGDTQYF	TGTGCCGGAAGACTAGCGGGAGACGGAGATACGCAGTATTTT
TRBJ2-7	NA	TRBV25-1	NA	CASSDGPYEQYF	TGTGCCAGCAGTGATGGTCCCTACGAGCAGTACTTC
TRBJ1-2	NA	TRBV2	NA	CASSGGPAYGYTF	TGTGCCAGCAGTGGGGGACCGGCCTATGGCTACACCTTC
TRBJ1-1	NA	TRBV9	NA	CASSVGGGRSTEAFF	TGTGCCAGCAGCGTAGGGGGGGGGAGGAGCACTGAAGCTTTCTTT
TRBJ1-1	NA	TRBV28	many	CASSFQAEMNTEAFF	TGTGCCAGCAGTTTTCAGGCAGAGATGAACACTGAAGCTTTCTTT
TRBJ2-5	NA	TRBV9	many	CASSARSYQETQYF	TGTGCCAGCAGCGCTAGATCGTACCAAGAGACCCAGTACTTC
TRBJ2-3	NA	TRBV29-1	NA	CSVVPPGGTDTQYF	TGCAGCGTTGTACCCCCTGGGGGCACAGATACGCAGTATTTT
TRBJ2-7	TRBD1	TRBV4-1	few	CASSQAPGTAYEQYF	TGCGCCAGCAGCCAGGCTCCCGGGACAGCCTACGAGCAGTACTTC